This T cell receptor (beta chain) came from a study of beta chain features in type 1 diabetes. Points from the study as a whole: In comparison with healthy donors, patients had naive, central memory and Treg TCRB repertoires that appeared more similar. Moderate but significant shortening of TCRB CDR3s was recorded in all four CD4+ subsets from Type 1 diabetes patients.

One heparinised draw, averaging about 110 mL, was taken per donor. With 6 bases removed from V and 2 bases from J, the gap between germline ends came to 8 bases. Looked up from germline, CDR1 is SGHAT and CDR2 is FQNNGV. The CDR3 has 13 residues. This clone was seen a handful of times. Its antigen is as yet unknown. The isolated RNA, all of it, was reverse transcribed, so expressed TCRB transcripts were what got sequenced. Data came from immunoSEQ multiplex PCR; TCRdb stores just in-frame clones and leaves some out. Among over 650,000 clones listed, around 15% were seen once. The chain combines TRBV11-2 with TRBJ1-5; the D gene is possibly TRBD1 (6 bases). This receptor was taken from a young man with type 1 diabetes. Sequenced: naive CD4+ T cells from blood. The chain's CDR3 is CASSYRGNQPQHF. DNA of the CDR3: TGTGCCAGCAGTTACAGGGGCAATCAGCCCCAGCATTTT.